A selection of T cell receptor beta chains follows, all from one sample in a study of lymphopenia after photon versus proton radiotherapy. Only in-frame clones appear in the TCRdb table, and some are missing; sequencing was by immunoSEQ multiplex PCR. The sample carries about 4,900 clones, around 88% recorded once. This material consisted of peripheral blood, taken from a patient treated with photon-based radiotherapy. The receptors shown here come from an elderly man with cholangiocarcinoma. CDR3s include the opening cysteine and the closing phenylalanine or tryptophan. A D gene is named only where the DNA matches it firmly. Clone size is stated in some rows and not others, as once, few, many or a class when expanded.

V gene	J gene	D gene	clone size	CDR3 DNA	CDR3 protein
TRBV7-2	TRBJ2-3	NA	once	TGTGCCAGCAGTCTATGGGGGGATACGCAGTATTTT	CASSLWGDTQYF
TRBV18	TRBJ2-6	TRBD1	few	TGTGCCAGCTCACCACCCGGGACAGGGATAGCTGGGGCCAACGTCCTGACTTTC	CASSPPGTGIAGANVLTF
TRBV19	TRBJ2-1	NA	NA	TGTGCCAGTAGTCTTTCTCAGCGGCAGAGCTCCTACAATGAGCAGTTCTTC	CASSLSQRQSSYNEQFF
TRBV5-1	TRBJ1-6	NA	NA	TGCGCCAGCAATGTGGACGGTTATAATTCACCCCTCCACTTT	CASNVDGYNSPLHF
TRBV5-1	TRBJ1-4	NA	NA	TGCGCCAGCAGCGCGGTTCCATATAATAATGAAAAACTGTTTTTT	CASSAVPYNNEKLFF
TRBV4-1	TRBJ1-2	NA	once	TGCGCCAGCAGCCCTTCCCGGGGGCCCTATGGCTACACCTTC	CASSPSRGPYGYTF
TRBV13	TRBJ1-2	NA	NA	TGTGCCAGCAGCTTAGAGGACAGCGGTAGGGTGGATGGCTACACCTTC	CASSLEDSGRVDGYTF
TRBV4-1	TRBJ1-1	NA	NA	TGCGCCAGCAGCCAAGAACAGTTCTTGAACACTGAAGCTTTCTTT	CASSQEQFLNTEAFF
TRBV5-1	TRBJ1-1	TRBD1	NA	TGCGCCAGCAGGTCGACAGGGGGGAGCACTGAAGCTTTCTTT	CASRSTGGSTEAFF
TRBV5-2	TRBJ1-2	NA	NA	TGTGCCAGCAAAAGGCGAAAGACCTATGGCTACACCTTC	CASKRRKTYGYTF
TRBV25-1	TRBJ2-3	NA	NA	TGTGCCAGCAGTGAATTAGGTGGGGGCCGAGGGGATACGCAGTATTTT	CASSELGGGRGDTQYF
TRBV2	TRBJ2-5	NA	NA	TGTGCCAGCACCCAGGAGGCGCCTCAAGAGACCCAGTACTTC	CASTQEAPQETQYF
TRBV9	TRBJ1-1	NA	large	TGTGCCAGATTTGGACAGAAGAACACTGAAGCTTTCTTT	CARFGQKNTEAFF
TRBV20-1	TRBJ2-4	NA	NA	TGCAGTGCTAGATCCTTGAACATTCAGTACTTC	CSARSLNIQYF
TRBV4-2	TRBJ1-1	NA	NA	TGTGCCAGCAGCCAAGGATCAGCCCTTAACACTGAAGCTTTCTTT	CASSQGSALNTEAFF
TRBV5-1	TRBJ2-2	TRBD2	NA	TGCGCCAGCAGCCAGACTAGCGGCCTTAACACCGGGGAGCTGTTTTTT	CASSQTSGLNTGELFF
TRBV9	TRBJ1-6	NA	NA	TGTGCCAGCAGCGCTCGGACGGATAATTCACCCCTCCACTTT	CASSARTDNSPLHF
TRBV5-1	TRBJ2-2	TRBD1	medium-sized	TGCGCCAGCAGCGTCGGACAGGGGACCGGGGAGCTGTTTTTT	CASSVGQGTGELFF
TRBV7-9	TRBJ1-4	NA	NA	TGTGCCAGCAGCTCAAGGGACGTCCCCGGGAAACTGTTTTTT	CASSSRDVPGKLFF
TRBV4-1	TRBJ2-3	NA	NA	TGCGCCAGCAGCCAAGACTACAGTCCTCAAGCCTCACTTCTTCGAGATACGCAGTATTTT	CASSQDYSPQASLLRDTQYF
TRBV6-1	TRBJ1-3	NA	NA	TGTGCCAGCAGTGAAGGTAACGGTGGAAACACCATATATTTT	CASSEGNGGNTIYF
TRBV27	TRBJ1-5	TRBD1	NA	TGTGCCAGCAGTTTAAACAGGGGGAGCAATCAGCCCCAGCATTTT	CASSLNRGSNQPQHF
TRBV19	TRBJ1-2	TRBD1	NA	TGTGCCAGTAGGGGGGACAGGGATGGCTACACCTTC	CASRGDRDGYTF
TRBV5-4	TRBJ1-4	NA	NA	TGTGCCAGCAGCCTAGACCGCGCAACTAATGAAAAACTGTTTTTT	CASSLDRATNEKLFF
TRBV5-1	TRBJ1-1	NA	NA	TGCGCCAGCAGCCCCCCCTTTACGCGAAAAGCTTTCTTT	CASSPPFTRKAFF
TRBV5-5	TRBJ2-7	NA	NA	TGTGCCAGCAGCCTCTTACAGGGTTCCTACGAGCAGTACTTC	CASSLLQGSYEQYF
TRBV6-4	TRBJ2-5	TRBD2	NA	TGTGCCAGCAGTGTCGGTGCGGGGGGCCCGCAAGAGACCCAGTACTTC	CASSVGAGGPQETQYF
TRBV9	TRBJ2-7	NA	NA	TGTGCCAGCAGCGCTCGAGGGGAGTCTTCCTACGAGCAGTACTTC	CASSARGESSYEQYF
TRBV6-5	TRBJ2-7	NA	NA	TGTGCCAGCAGTTACAGAGGGGGTGTGCAGTACTTC	CASSYRGGVQYF
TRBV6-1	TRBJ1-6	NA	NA	TGTGCCAGCAGTGCCGGGGCGGAGAATTCACCCCTCCACTTT	CASSAGAENSPLHF
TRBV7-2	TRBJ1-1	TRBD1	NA	TGTGCCAGCAGCTGGGACAGGAACACTGAAGCTTTCTTT	CASSWDRNTEAFF
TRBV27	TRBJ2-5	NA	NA	TGTGCCAGCGGACGCCGGGCACAAGAGACCCAGTACTTC	CASGRRAQETQYF
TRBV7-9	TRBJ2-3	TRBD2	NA	TGTGCCAGCAGCTTATTGGTACTAGCGGAAACAGATACGCAGTATTTT	CASSLLVLAETDTQYF
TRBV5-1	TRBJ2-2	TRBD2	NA	TGCGCCAGCAGCTCTGGACTAGCGGGGGCCGTTAACACCGGGGAGCTGTTTTTT	CASSSGLAGAVNTGELFF
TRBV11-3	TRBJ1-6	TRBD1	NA	TGTGCCAGCAGCCTACAGGGGAGTGGTTCACCCCTCCACTTT	CASSLQGSGSPLHF
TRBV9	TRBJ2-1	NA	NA	TGTGCCAGCAGCACCGGAGGGGGGGCCTGGAATGAGCAGTTCTTC	CASSTGGGAWNEQFF
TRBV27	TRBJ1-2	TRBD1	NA	TGTGCCAGCAGTTTACAGCGCGGGACAGGGGCGACTAACTATGGCTACACCTTC	CASSLQRGTGATNYGYTF
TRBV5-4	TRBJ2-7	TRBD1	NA	TGTGCCAGCAGCTTGGGGATAGGGGGCGGCCCCTACGAGCAGTACTTC	CASSLGIGGGPYEQYF
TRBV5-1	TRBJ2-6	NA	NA	TGCGCCAGCAGCCTGGACCCCTCTGGGGCCAACGTCCTGACTTTC	CASSLDPSGANVLTF
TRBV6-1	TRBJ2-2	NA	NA	TGTGCCAGCAGTGTAACCGGAGGCGGGGAGCTGTTTTTT	CASSVTGGGELFF
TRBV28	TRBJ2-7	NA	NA	TGTGCCAGCAGTGGTAGCCCCGTCATGGAGCAGTACTTC	CASSGSPVMEQYF
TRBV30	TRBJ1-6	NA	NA	TGTGCCTGGAGGGAAGGACGCTCACCCCTCCACTTT	CAWREGRSPLHF
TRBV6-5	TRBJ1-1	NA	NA	TGTGCCAGCAGACCGGGACAAAAAAGGCAGACAGCTTTCTTT	CASRPGQKRQTAFF
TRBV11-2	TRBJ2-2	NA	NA	TGTGCCAGCGCTCGGGGTTGGGGGAAACACACCGGGGAGCTGTTTTTT	CASARGWGKHTGELFF